This record concerns one TCR beta chain sequence. Methods used by the authors: Reference gene primer amplification yielded estimated nucleated cell counts. Some clones are missing from TCRdb's copy, which holds only in-frame ones; the method was immunoSEQ multiplex PCR. That table is the source of V, J and clone size, and D and trimming were worked out from the DNA. The sample holds around 700,000 clones, about nine tenths seen once. This specimen belongs to a study of blood T cell repertoires in COVID-19. About the study: Samples representing acute and convalescent COVID-19 were sourced from the United States, Italy and Spain. Nucleic acid was either cDNA or gDNA, and it came from T cells, B-cell-depleted T cells, or PBMCs.

The CDR3 extends over 14 amino acids. J was trimmed by 8 bases and V by 2 bases; bases with no gene match: 9. Germline lookup yields CDR1 SGHDT and CDR2 YYEEEE. The chain employs TRBV5-6 and TRBJ2-7; 8 bases fit TRBD2. Sequenced sample: peripheral blood. This sequence originates from a woman between 18 and 29 years old with acute or convalescent COVID-19. For the CDR3, the DNA is TGTGCCAGCAGCTTTCCGGGACTAGTCGCTAAGCAGTACTTC. Amino acids: CASSFPGLVAKQYF.